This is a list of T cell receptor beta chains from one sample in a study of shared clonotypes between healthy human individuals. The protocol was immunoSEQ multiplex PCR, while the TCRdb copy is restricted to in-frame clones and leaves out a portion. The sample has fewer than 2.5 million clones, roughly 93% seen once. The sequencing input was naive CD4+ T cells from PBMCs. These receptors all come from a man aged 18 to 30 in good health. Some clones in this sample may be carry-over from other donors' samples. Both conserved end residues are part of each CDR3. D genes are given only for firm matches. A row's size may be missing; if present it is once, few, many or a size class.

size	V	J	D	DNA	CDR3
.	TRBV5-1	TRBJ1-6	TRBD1	TGCGCCAGCAGCTTTTTTGGCCCCGGGGGGACAGGGGTTTCACCCCTCCACTTT	CASSFFGPGGTGVSPLHF
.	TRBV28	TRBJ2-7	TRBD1	TGTGCCAGCAGTTTAGTTCGACAGGGTAGTTACGAGCAGTACTTC	CASSLVRQGSYEQYF
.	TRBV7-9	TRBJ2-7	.	TGTGCCAGCAGCCCGAAAGGGGAGGAGAAAACCTACGAGCAGTACTTC	CASSPKGEEKTYEQYF
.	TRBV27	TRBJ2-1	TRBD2	TGTGCCAGCAGTTTAGCGGGGGGCTCCTACAATGAGCAGTTCTTC	CASSLAGGSYNEQFF
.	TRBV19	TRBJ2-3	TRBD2	TGTGCCAGTAGTATGTCAGCGGGAGGGTCTGATACGCAGTATTTT	CASSMSAGGSDTQYF
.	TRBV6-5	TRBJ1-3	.	TGTGCCAGCAGTTCGTACCGGACCGCCAGGGGAAACACCATATATTTT	CASSSYRTARGNTIYF
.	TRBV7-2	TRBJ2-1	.	TGTGCCAGCAGCTTAATGCGGCTCAATGAGCAGTTCTTC	CASSLMRLNEQFF
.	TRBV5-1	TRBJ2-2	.	TGCGCCAGCAGCGTACGGGACGGCAACACCGGGGAGCTGTTTTTT	CASSVRDGNTGELFF
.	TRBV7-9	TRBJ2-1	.	TGTGCCAGCAGCTTAAGTGGGGACAATGAGCAGTTCTTC	CASSLSGDNEQFF
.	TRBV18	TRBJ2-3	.	TGTGCCAGCTCACCTTCCCAAGTCACAGATACGCAGTATTTT	CASSPSQVTDTQYF
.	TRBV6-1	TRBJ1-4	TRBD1	TGTGCCAGCAGCGAGGACAGGGTTAAGGGCGAAAAACTGTTTTTT	CASSEDRVKGEKLFF
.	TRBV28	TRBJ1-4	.	TGTGCCAGCAGTCCGCCGTTGGGGAAGCTGTTTTTT	CASSPPLGKLFF
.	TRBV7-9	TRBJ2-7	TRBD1	TGTGCCAGCAGCCCGCCCGGGACAGGAAGCTCCTACGAGCAGTACTTC	CASSPPGTGSSYEQYF
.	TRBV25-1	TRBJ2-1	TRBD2	TGTGCCAGCAGTGAATACCCCCTCGCGGGAGGAACGTACAATGAGCAGTTCTTC	CASSEYPLAGGTYNEQFF
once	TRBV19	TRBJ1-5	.	TGTGCCAGTGGGTTTTTTGGCGGCAATCAGCCCCAGCATTTT	CASGFFGGNQPQHF
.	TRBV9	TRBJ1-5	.	TGTGCCAGCAGCGTAGCTCTAGATCAGCCCCAGCATTTT	CASSVALDQPQHF
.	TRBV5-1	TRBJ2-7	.	TGCGCCAGCAGTCCCGCGGTAGCTAGTCCCTACGAGCAGTACTTC	CASSPAVASPYEQYF
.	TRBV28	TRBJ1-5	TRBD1	TGTGCCAGCAGTTCTACAGGGGGGAATCAGCCCCAGCATTTT	CASSSTGGNQPQHF
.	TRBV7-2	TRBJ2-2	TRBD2	TGTGCCAGCAGCATCCGACTAGCGGGAACCGGGGAGCTGTTTTTT	CASSIRLAGTGELFF
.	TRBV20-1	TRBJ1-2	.	TGCAGTGCTCCAAGTGGCTACACCTTC	CSAPSGYTF
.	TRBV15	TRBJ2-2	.	TGTGCCACCAGCAGGACCCCTATTGGGAACACCGGGGAGCTGTTTTTT	CATSRTPIGNTGELFF
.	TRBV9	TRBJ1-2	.	TGTGCCAGCAGCGTAGGATCCTCCGGCGGTGGCTACACCTTC	CASSVGSSGGGYTF
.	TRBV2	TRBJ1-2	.	TGTGCCAGCAGCTCGTGGTCGGATGGCTACACCTTC	CASSSWSDGYTF
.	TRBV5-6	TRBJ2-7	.	TGTGCCAGCAGCCCTATGGTACCTCGGAGCTCCTACGAGCAGTACTTC	CASSPMVPRSSYEQYF
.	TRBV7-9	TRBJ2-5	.	TGTGCCAGCAGCTTTTCAAACCTTCAAGAGACCCAGTACTTC	CASSFSNLQETQYF
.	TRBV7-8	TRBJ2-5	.	TGTGCCAGCAGCTTTCTCAATAGCGGGTTAGGGGGAGAGACCCAGTACTTC	CASSFLNSGLGGETQYF
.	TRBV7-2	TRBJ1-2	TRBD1	TGTGCCAGCAGGGGGACAGGGGGCCATGGCTACACCTTC	CASRGTGGHGYTF
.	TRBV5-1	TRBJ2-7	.	TGCGCCAGCAGCTGGGGGGCGCAGGGGTGGTACGAGCAGTACTTC	CASSWGAQGWYEQYF
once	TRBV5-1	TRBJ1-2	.	TGCGCCAGCAGCCCCCAGGGCTCAGGTGGCTACACCTTC	CASSPQGSGGYTF
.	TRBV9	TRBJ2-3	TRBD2	TGTGCCAGCGGGGGTACTAGCGGAGATACGCAGTATTTT	CASGGTSGDTQYF
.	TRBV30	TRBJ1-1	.	TGTGCCTGGGGAAAGGGTTCTGAAGCTTTCTTT	CAWGKGSEAFF
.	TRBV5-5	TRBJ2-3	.	TGTGCCAGCAGCAGGGGCCGGGCGGTCGACTCCCCAGATACGCAGTATTTT	CASSRGRAVDSPDTQYF
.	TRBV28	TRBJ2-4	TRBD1	TGTGCCAGCAGTGAATTTCTTAGGGGACAGCTAAAAAACATTCAGTACTTC	CASSEFLRGQLKNIQYF
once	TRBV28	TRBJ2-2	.	TGTGCCAGCAGTTTAGCCGGGATACAGGGCACCGGGGAGCTGTTTTTT	CASSLAGIQGTGELFF
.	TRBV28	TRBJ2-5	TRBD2	TGTGCCAGCAGTTTTACCCTAGCGGGAGGAGAGACCCAGTACTTC	CASSFTLAGGETQYF
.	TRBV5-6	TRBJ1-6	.	TGTGCCAGCAGATTGCTGGGACCCGATTCACCCCTCCACTTT	CASRLLGPDSPLHF
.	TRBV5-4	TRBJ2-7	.	TGTGCCAGCAGCCTCGCCGGGACGAACTACGAGCAGTACTTC	CASSLAGTNYEQYF
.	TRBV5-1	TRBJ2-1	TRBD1	TGCGCCAGCAGCTACGACAGGGTGGAGGAGTTCTTC	CASSYDRVEEFF
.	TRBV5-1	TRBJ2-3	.	TGCGCCAGCAGCTTGGAAATGATCCTAGTTGATACGCAGTATTTT	CASSLEMILVDTQYF
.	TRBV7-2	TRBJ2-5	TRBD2	TGTGCCAGCAGGTTACTAGCGGGACCCCAAGAGACCCAGTACTTC	CASRLLAGPQETQYF
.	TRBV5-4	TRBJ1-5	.	TGTGCCAGCAGCTTGTTTCCCGGCAGCACGACAGGCCCCAATCAGCCCCAGCATTTT	CASSLFPGSTTGPNQPQHF
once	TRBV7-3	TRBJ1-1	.	TGTGCCAGCAGCTTAGGCCAGGGGTTCGCTGAAGCTTTCTTT	CASSLGQGFAEAFF
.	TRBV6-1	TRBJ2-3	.	TGTGCCAGCATGGCCAGGGGAACAGATACGCAGTATTTT	CASMARGTDTQYF
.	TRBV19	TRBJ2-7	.	TGTGCCAGTAGTATGACAGACAGCTACGGGCAGTACTTC	CASSMTDSYGQYF